A selection of T cell receptor beta chains follows, all from one sample in a study of T-cell memory formation after mild COVID-19. TCRdb itself ran the 5' RACE reads through MiXCR, one entry per CDR3 protein. Found here are nearly 350,000 distinct CDR3 sequences, about an eighth of them singletons; the top ten hold around a fifth. Source material: PBMCs or a T cell subset sorted from them (not recorded which). The receptor set was obtained from a young man who had mild COVID-19 (a few samples of this study predate the infection). Cell type and time point are not known. CDR3s include the opening cysteine and the closing phenylalanine or tryptophan. Fields, in order: D gene, V gene, J gene, clone size, CDR3 protein, CDR3 DNA. D genes are given only for firm matches. The size of a clone is reported for some rows only, either as once, few or many, or as a class for expanded clones.

>NA|TRBV9|TRBJ1-4|NA
CASSSATARGREKLFF
TGTGCCAGCAGCTCAGCGACCGCCCGAGGAAGGGAAAAACTGTTTTTT
>NA|TRBV6-6|TRBJ2-7|few
CASSYSTREYEQYF
TGTGCCAGCAGTTACTCGACCAGGGAGTACGAGCAGTACTTC
>NA|TRBV5-1|TRBJ1-1|NA
CASSLDPGLGTEAFF
TGCGCCAGCAGCTTGGATCCGGGACTCGGCACTGAAGCTTTCTTT
>NA|TRBV6-2/TRBV6-3|TRBJ2-7|many
CASSLPGLAGEQYF
TGTGCCAGCAGCCTTCCGGGACTTGCAGGGGAGCAGTACTTC
>NA|TRBV5-4|TRBJ1-6|NA
CASSAGSYNSPLHF
TGTGCCAGCAGTGCGGGCTCCTATAATTCACCCCTCCACTTT
>TRBD1|TRBV12-3/TRBV12-4|TRBJ1-1|NA
CASSWDRLGAFF
TGTGCCAGCAGTTGGGACAGGTTAGGGGCTTTCTTT
>NA|TRBV5-1|TRBJ2-3|many
CASSLGRGTDTQYF
TGTGCCAGCAGCTTAGGGCGGGGCACAGATACGCAGTATTTT
>NA|TRBV25-1|TRBJ2-1|NA
CASRTLAGLEQFF
TGTGCCAGCAGAACCCTGGCGGGTCTCGAGCAGTTCTTC
>TRBD2|TRBV7-2|TRBJ2-2|NA
CASSLRGTSGNTGELFF
TGTGCCAGCAGCTTGCGGGGGACTAGCGGAAACACCGGGGAGCTGTTTTTT
>NA|TRBV7-9|TRBJ2-7|NA
CASSPERYEQYF
TGTGCCAGCAGCCCCGAGAGGTACGAGCAGTACTTC
>TRBD1|TRBV11-2|TRBJ1-6|few
CASSLVWRTGDSPLHF
TGTGCCAGCAGCTTAGTCTGGAGGACAGGGGACTCACCCCTCCACTTT
>NA|TRBV6-5|TRBJ2-2|many
CASSYGVNTGELFF
TGTGCCAGCAGTTACGGCGTGAACACCGGGGAGCTGTTTTTT
>NA|TRBV3-1|TRBJ2-7|NA
CASSQGPGGNEQYF
TGTGCCAGCAGCCAAGGCCCAGGAGGGAACGAGCAGTACTTC
>NA|TRBV5-1|TRBJ2-1|few
CASSINPGRTYNEQFF
TGCGCCAGCAGCATAAACCCGGGACGGACCTACAATGAGCAGTTCTTC
>TRBD2|TRBV7-2|TRBJ2-1|NA
CASSLALSGGPYNEQFF
TGTGCCAGCAGCTTAGCCCTTAGCGGGGGGCCGTACAATGAGCAGTTCTTC
>TRBD1|TRBV7-2|TRBJ1-6|NA
CASSTGGLNSPLHF
TGTGCCAGCAGCACAGGGGGACTTAATTCACCCCTCCACTTT